The 27 T cell receptor beta chains below all came from one sample that was sequenced in a study of T-cell memory formation after mild COVID-19. TCRdb itself ran the 5' RACE reads through MiXCR, one entry per CDR3 protein. The sample contains about 240,000 distinct CDR3 sequences, 8% to 9.5% of which appear only once. The sequenced sample consisted of PBMCs or a T cell subset sorted from them (not recorded which). The receptors were gathered from a man younger than 35 who had mild COVID-19 (a few samples of this study predate the infection). Cell type and time point are not known.

V usage is TRBV6-5 and J usage is TRBJ2-1; the match to TRBD1 covers 10 bases. The CDR3 extends over 13 amino acids. CDR1 MNHEY and CDR2 SVGAGI come from the germline V gene. With 6 bases clipped from V and 9 bases from J, the junction kept 5 bases outside the gene matches. Here the CDR3 DNA reads TGTGCCAGCAGACGGGACAGGGGAACTGAGCAGTTCTTC. This gives the protein CASRRDRGTEQFF.

This clonotype was seen a few times. The chain joins TRBV6-5 to TRBJ2-7; possibly TRBD1 for D (5 bases). CDR3 length: 14 amino acids. V lost 2 bases, J lost 5 bases, and 13 bases lay in between. Germline V gene sequence: CDR1 MNHEY, CDR2 SVGAGI. CDR3 nucleotides: TGTGCCAGCAGTTACCCAGGGTTGGCCCACGAGCAGTACTTC. Residues: CASSYPGLAHEQYF.

This clonotype came up a few times. Its ends do not fully match the called genes, so a read error is possible. J is TRBJ2-1 and V is TRBV7-7; 12 bases match TRBD2. Germline V gives CDR1 SSHAT, CDR2 FNYEAQ (reference sequence). This CDR3 spans 18 amino acids. CDR3 coding DNA: TGTGCTAGCAGCTTAAGTCTAGCGGGGGGGCCGGCCTACAATGAGCAGTTCTTC. This encodes CASSLSLAGGPAYNEQFF.

The chain links TRBV28 to TRBJ1-1, with D perhaps TRBD1 (5 bases). Trimming removed 6 bases at V and 6 bases at J, with 8 bases between. Germline values: CDR1 MDHEN, CDR2 SYDVKM. This CDR3 has 11 amino acids. CDR3 DNA: TGTGCCAGCAGCAGGGTTGCTGAAGCTTTCTTT. Protein product: CASSRVAEAFF.

This chain connects TRBV9 to TRBJ2-7, with 8 nucleotides matching TRBD1. V lost 3 bases to trimming and J lost 2 bases; unmatched junction nucleotides: 4. CDR1 and CDR2 (germline): SGDLS, YYNGEE. The CDR3 loop spans 14 amino acids. CDR3 nucleotide sequence: TGTGCCAGCAGCGGACGACAGGGGCCCTACGAGCAGTACTTC. It specifies CASSGRQGPYEQYF.

The V and J genes are TRBV9 and TRBJ2-1, with a weak D call TRBD2 (7 bases). The CDR3 covers 16 residues. Looked up from germline, CDR1 is SGDLS and CDR2 is YYNGEE. Trimming cost V 4 bases and J 2 bases, with 16 bases left between them. CDR3 sequence reads: CASSQGGGAPYNEQFF. The CDR3 nucleotides read TGTGCCAGCAGCCAAGGGGGGGGGGCCCCCTACAATGAGCAGTTCTTC.

As DNA, the CDR3 is TGTGCCAGCAGTCCGGGACAGGTGTCCTACGAGCAGTACGTC. Its translation is CASSPGQVSYEQYV. The chain carries TRBV12-3 or TRBV12-4 and TRBJ2-7; 8 bases are a match to TRBD1. After removal of 5 bases from V and 1 base from J, the junction contained 4 bases not matched to a gene. The CDR3 contains 14 residues.

The table lists this clonotype with a few counts. This chain uses TRBV6-6 with TRBJ2-3; 8 nucleotides align to TRBD2. Trimming removed 6 bases from V and 10 bases from J; junction bases left unmatched: 6. CDR3 length: 12 residues. The germline CDR1 and CDR2 sequences are MNHNY and SVGAGI (reference sequence). CDR3 residues: CASRTGGGSQYF. CDR3 sequence (DNA): TGTGCCAGCAGGACGGGAGGGGGGTCGCAGTATTTT.

Concerning this clonotype itself: A much more abundant neighbour one base away suggests this may be a read error. The chain uses TRBV12-3 or TRBV12-4 and TRBJ2-3; 8 bases map to TRBD1. The CDR3 totals 13 residues. CDR3 residues: CASSLGQEDTKYF. The DNA for the CDR3 is TGTGCCAGCAGTCTGGGACAGGAAGATACGAAGTATTTT.

This clonotype was detected only a few times. The chain recombines TRBV6-2 or TRBV6-3 with TRBJ2-7; D possibly corresponds to TRBD2 (7 bases). The CDR3 is made up of 16 amino acids. Germline CDR1 reads MNHEY; CDR2 reads SVGEGT. Trimming stripped 5 bases from V and 5 bases from J, with 22 bases between. This CDR3 reads CASSRAAGAGRHEQYF. In DNA form, the CDR3 reads TGTGCCAGCAGTCGGGCCGCGGGGGCTGGTAGGCACGAGCAGTACTTC.

This clonotype was observed a handful of times. This chain uses TRBV6-1 with TRBJ1-2; possibly TRBD1 for D (6 bases). The CDR3 loop spans 13 amino acids. The germline gives CDR1 MNHNS, CDR2 SASEGT. Trimming shortened V by 4 bases and J by 8 bases, and 14 bases separated the two germline ends. CDR3 amino acids: CASSAWGAGGYTF. The CDR3 DNA reads TGTGCCAGCAGTGCATGGGGGGCGGGCGGCTACACCTTC.

This clonotype was detected many times. The chain employs TRBV18 and TRBJ1-1; the D is unclear. Trimming removed 0 bases from V and 3 bases from J, with 11 bases in between. Germline V gene data show CDR1 as KGHSH and CDR2 as LQKENI. This CDR3 spans 15 amino acids. The DNA of the CDR3 is TGTGCCAGCTCACCACCTTCACGGGCCGACACTGAAGCTTTCTTT. Protein: CASSPPSRADTEAFF.

This clonotype showed up just a few times. J is TRBJ1-2 and V is TRBV7-9; D call uncertain. V lost 0 bases and J lost 2, with 10 bases in between. The CDR3 has 15 residues. The V gene's germline CDR1 is SEHNR and CDR2 FQNEAQ (reference sequence). Here the CDR3 reads CASSLAVVKNYGYTF. The CDR3 DNA sequence: TGTGCCAGCAGCTTAGCGGTTGTAAAAAACTATGGCTACACCTTC.

This clonotype was seen ten or more times. The V call is TRBV15, the J call TRBJ2-1; weak D call: TRBD1 (6 bases). Germline V gene data show CDR1 as LNHNV and CDR2 as YYDKDF (reference sequence). This CDR3 has 14 amino acids. The V end lost 7 bases, the J end lost 1 base, and 11 bases lay between the germline ends. The CDR3, as DNA: TGTGCCACCAACCAACAGGGATCCTACAATGAGCAGTTCTTC. It encodes CATNQQGSYNEQFF.

Only a few counts were recorded for this clonotype. This sequence joins TRBV5-1 and TRBJ2-2, with D possibly matching TRBD2 (7 bases). Trimming pared 4 bases from V and 4 bases from J, leaving 11 bases between. The CDR3 runs 14 residues. Germline V gene sequence: CDR1 SGHRS, CDR2 YFSETQ. The CDR3 is CASSGGAATGELFF. The CDR3, as DNA: TGCGCCAGCAGCGGGGGGGCCGCCACCGGGGAGCTGTTTTTT.

The sample holds a few counts of this clonotype. V is TRBV4-1 and J is TRBJ2-3; tentatively, D is TRBD1 (6 bases). The CDR3 length is 17 residues. Trimming took off 1 base at V and 1 base at J, with 15 bases between the two ends. Per germline, CDR1 MGHRA and CDR2 YSYEKL. CDR3 sequence reads: CASSQGGRNGGTDTQYF. CDR3 nucleotides: TGCGCCAGCAGCCAAGGGGGGCGGAACGGAGGCACAGATACGCAGTATTTT.

V and J are TRBV11-2 and TRBJ2-7, with D possibly matching TRBD1 (6 bases). Trimming shortened V by 4 bases and J by 5 bases, and 15 bases separated the two germline ends. Germline assignment: CDR1 SGHAT and CDR2 FQNNGV. The CDR3 consists of 14 residues. This CDR3 reads CASSSAGDPDEQYF. The CDR3, as DNA: TGTGCCAGCAGCTCCGCAGGGGACCCCGACGAGCAGTACTTC.

Ten or more counts support this clonotype. The chain recombines TRBV7-2 with TRBJ2-7; 8 bases align to TRBD2. The CDR3 is made up of 14 amino acids. The trim removed 5 bases at V and 2 bases at J, leaving 5 bases unmatched. The germline CDR1 and CDR2 sequences are SGHTA and FQGNSA. CDR3 in amino acids: CASSLSGGTYEQYV. The CDR3 bases are TGTGCCAGCAGCCTGAGCGGGGGAACCTACGAGCAGTACGTC.

The V call is TRBV7-2, the J call TRBJ2-5; TRBD2 is a possible D gene (6 bases). The ends were cut back, 5 bases at V and 7 bases at J, with 14 bases in the middle. In germline, CDR1 is SGHTA, CDR2 FQGNSA. The CDR3 is made up of 13 amino acids. CDR3 amino acids: CASSPEGWGTQYF. CDR3 DNA sequence: TGTGCCAGCAGCCCGGAGGGTTGGGGGACCCAGTACTTC.

In its sample, this clonotype was seen many times. The V gene is TRBV4-3, the J gene TRBJ2-1; D ambiguous. The germline CDR1 and CDR2 sequences are LGHNA and YSLEER. The V end was cut by 0 bases, the J end by 7 bases, with 10 bases between. The CDR3 contains 14 residues. DNA for the CDR3: TGCGCCAGCAGCCAAGATACGATGATTAATGAGCAGTTCTTC. This encodes CASSQDTMINEQFF.

V gene TRBV4-1 combines with J gene TRBJ1-1; 8 nucleotides line up with TRBD1. V gave up 4 bases and J gave up 6 bases; unmatched junction bases: 16. Germline V gene sequence: CDR1 MGHRA, CDR2 YSYEKL. The CDR3 length is 17 residues. CDR3 in DNA: TGCGCCAGCAGCCCCGTCGTCGCAGGGGGCGCGAGCGCTGAAGCTTTCTTT. The encoded protein is CASSPVVAGGASAEAFF.

This clonotype appeared a few times. V and J are TRBV5-1 and TRBJ2-1, with 7 positions matching TRBD2. V was clipped by 0 bases and J by 9 bases; unmatched bases: 6. Germline V gene lookup returns CDR1 SGHRS and CDR2 YFSETQ. The CDR3 contains 14 residues. The CDR3 DNA is TGCGCCAGCAGCTTGGCCCCTAGCGGCGGTGAGCAGTTCTTC. Its protein product is CASSLAPSGGEQFF.

The sample holds a few counts of this clonotype. The V gene is TRBV4-1, the J gene TRBJ2-7; TRBD1 matches 8 bases. The germline CDR1 and CDR2 sequences are MGHRA and YSYEKL. The CDR3 has 18 amino acids. The V and J ends lost 1 base and 5 bases, in that order; junction bases with no gene match: 16. This CDR3 is CASSQATGGRRGTDEQYF. The CDR3, as DNA: TGCGCCAGCAGCCAAGCTACAGGGGGGAGGCGGGGTACGGACGAGCAGTACTTC.

The V gene is TRBV12-3 or TRBV12-4, the J gene TRBJ2-2; a possible D gene is TRBD2 (6 bases). CDR3 length: 15 amino acids. V dropped 6 bases and J dropped 6 bases, with 17 bases sitting between them. In DNA, the CDR3 is TGTGCCAGCAGCCGAGGCGGAGGGTACCCCGGGGAGCTGTTTTTT. Residues: CASSRGGGYPGELFF.

This chain connects TRBV5-1 to TRBJ2-3; 9 bases are a match to TRBD1. This CDR3 is 15 amino acids long. Germline loops: CDR1 SGHRS, CDR2 YFSETQ. The V segment lost 3 bases and the J segment 0 bases; nucleotides outside the gene matches: 2. CDR3 nucleotides: TGCGCCAGCAGCTCGGACAGGGGCAGCACAGATACGCAGTATTTT. Translation: CASSSDRGSTDTQYF.

In this sample, this clonotype turned up a few times. The chain links TRBV24-1 to TRBJ2-2, with 8 bases matching TRBD2. Germline-derived CDR1 and CDR2 are KGHDR and SFDVKD. J gave up 4 bases and V 6 bases, and 15 bases lay outside the gene matches. The CDR3 is 18 amino acids. The CDR3 sequence is CATSSSPGGASATGELFF. CDR3 coding DNA: TGTGCCACCAGTTCTTCACCCGGGGGGGCCTCCGCCACCGGGGAGCTGTTTTTT.

This clonotype was detected only a few times. The chain links TRBV18 to TRBJ2-5; D is undetermined. Germline lookup yields CDR1 KGHSH and CDR2 LQKENI. Trimming removed 6 bases at V and 1 base at J, with 9 bases between. The CDR3 has 13 residues. The CDR3: CASSPQSQETQYF. The CDR3 region has the DNA TGTGCCAGCTCCCCCCAGTCCCAAGAGACCCAGTACTTC. The variable domain in full, completed from reference TRBV18 and TRBJ2-5, reads NAGVMQNPRHLVRRRGQEARLRCSPMKGHSHVYWYRQLPEEGLKFMVYLQKENIIDESGMPKERFSAEFPKEGPSILRIQQVVRGDSAAYFCASSPQSQETQYFGPGTRLLVL.